The rows below give T cell receptor beta chains drawn from one sample of a study of cytomegalovirus exposure and HLA in healthy donors. Assay: immunoSEQ multiplex PCR; the TCRdb copy retains only in-frame clones and omits some. There are roughly 150,000 clones in the sample; over 70% occur only once, and roughly 6.4% lies in the top ten. The sequenced material came from PBMCs. All receptors come from a woman aged 40 to 50 in good health and CMV-seropositive. CDR3s include the opening cysteine and the closing phenylalanine or tryptophan. D genes are given only for firm matches. Clone size is shown for a subset of rows, as once, few, many or a class of expanded clone.

d_gene: .
abundance: .
j_gene: TRBJ1-1
len: 13
v_gene: TRBV11-3
CDR3aa: CASSARTDTEAFF
CDR3nt: TGTGCCAGCAGCGCCCGGACAGACACTGAAGCTTTCTTT

d_gene: TRBD2
abundance: .
j_gene: TRBJ2-3
len: 16
v_gene: TRBV7-2
CDR3aa: CASSLKASGGPDTQYF
CDR3nt: TGTGCCAGCAGCTTAAAAGCTAGCGGGGGACCAGATACGCAGTATTTT

d_gene: .
abundance: .
j_gene: TRBJ1-6
len: 15
v_gene: TRBV28
CDR3aa: CASSLSAVYNSPLHF
CDR3nt: TGTGCCAGCAGTTTATCCGCGGTATATAATTCACCCCTCCACTTT

d_gene: .
abundance: .
j_gene: TRBJ2-6
len: 18
v_gene: TRBV7-3
CDR3aa: CASSQQPLELSGANVLTF
CDR3nt: TGTGCCAGCAGTCAGCAGCCACTAGAACTCTCTGGGGCCAACGTCCTGACTTTC

d_gene: TRBD2
abundance: .
j_gene: TRBJ2-1
len: 15
v_gene: TRBV5-1
CDR3aa: CASSQTSGGNGEQFF
CDR3nt: TGCGCCAGCAGCCAAACTAGCGGGGGGAATGGTGAGCAGTTCTTC

d_gene: .
abundance: .
j_gene: TRBJ1-5
len: 15
v_gene: TRBV7-2
CDR3aa: CASSLGQGFGQPQHF
CDR3nt: TGTGCCAGCAGCTTAGGGCAGGGGTTCGGTCAGCCCCAGCATTTT

d_gene: .
abundance: few
j_gene: TRBJ2-5
len: 14
v_gene: TRBV18
CDR3aa: CASSPTGPEETQYF
CDR3nt: TGTGCCAGCTCACCTACAGGGCCCGAGGAGACCCAGTACTTC

d_gene: .
abundance: .
j_gene: TRBJ2-7
len: 16
v_gene: TRBV30
CDR3aa: CAWTPRGLTSGYEQYF
CDR3nt: TGTGCCTGGACCCCCAGGGGGCTGACTAGCGGCTACGAGCAGTACTTC

d_gene: TRBD1
abundance: .
j_gene: TRBJ2-1
len: 15
v_gene: TRBV5-8
CDR3aa: CASSLGTGAYNEQFF
CDR3nt: TGTGCCAGCAGCTTGGGGACAGGGGCTTACAATGAGCAGTTCTTC

d_gene: .
abundance: .
j_gene: TRBJ1-4
len: 16
v_gene: TRBV7-9
CDR3aa: CASSLVIGLANEKLFF
CDR3nt: TGTGCCAGCAGCTTAGTAATCGGGTTGGCTAATGAAAAACTGTTTTTT

d_gene: .
abundance: .
j_gene: TRBJ2-7
len: 14
v_gene: TRBV19
CDR3aa: CASRARGLPEGQYF
CDR3nt: TGTGCCAGTAGGGCCCGTGGGCTGCCGGAGGGGCAGTACTTC

d_gene: TRBD2
abundance: few
j_gene: TRBJ2-7
len: 14
v_gene: TRBV11-3
CDR3aa: CASSFGGGSYEQYF
CDR3nt: TGTGCCAGCAGCTTTGGCGGGGGATCCTACGAGCAGTACTTC

d_gene: .
abundance: .
j_gene: TRBJ1-1
len: 16
v_gene: TRBV28
CDR3aa: CASSSKDGGGFEVAFF
CDR3nt: TGTGCCAGCAGTTCAAAAGACGGGGGGGGATTTGAGGTGGCTTTCTTT

d_gene: TRBD2
abundance: .
j_gene: TRBJ2-1
len: 15
v_gene: TRBV5-4
CDR3aa: CASSWVAGGYNEQFF
CDR3nt: TGTGCCAGCAGCTGGGTAGCGGGGGGTTACAATGAGCAGTTCTTC

d_gene: TRBD1
abundance: .
j_gene: TRBJ1-1
len: 16
v_gene: TRBV19
CDR3aa: CASSILLGQGNTEAFF
CDR3nt: TGTGCCAGTAGTATTCTCCTCGGACAGGGAAACACTGAAGCTTTCTTT

d_gene: .
abundance: .
j_gene: TRBJ1-1
len: 14
v_gene: TRBV5-1
CDR3aa: CASSQVRGTTEAFF
CDR3nt: TGCGCCAGCAGTCAGGTGCGCGGGACTACTGAAGCTTTCTTT

d_gene: TRBD1
abundance: .
j_gene: TRBJ2-1
len: 14
v_gene: TRBV6-5
CDR3aa: CASSRQGESNEQFF
CDR3nt: TGTGCCAGCAGTAGACAGGGGGAGTCCAATGAGCAGTTCTTC

d_gene: .
abundance: .
j_gene: TRBJ1-1
len: 11
v_gene: TRBV14
CDR3aa: CASSQDSEAFF
CDR3nt: TGTGCCAGCAGCCAGGACAGTGAAGCTTTCTTT

d_gene: .
abundance: .
j_gene: TRBJ2-5
len: 14
v_gene: TRBV25-1
CDR3aa: CASGGLAGQETQYF
CDR3nt: TGTGCCAGCGGAGGACTCGCGGGCCAAGAGACCCAGTACTTC

d_gene: .
abundance: .
j_gene: TRBJ1-1
len: 17
v_gene: TRBV9
CDR3aa: CASSVAGSGVKNTEAFF
CDR3nt: TGTGCCAGCAGCGTAGCTGGTTCGGGGGTGAAGAACACTGAAGCTTTCTTT

d_gene: TRBD1
abundance: once
j_gene: TRBJ1-1
len: 11
v_gene: TRBV6-5
CDR3aa: CASSDREEAFF
CDR3nt: TGTGCCAGCAGTGACAGGGAAGAAGCTTTCTTT

d_gene: .
abundance: .
j_gene: TRBJ2-2
len: 14
v_gene: TRBV7-8
CDR3aa: CASRTGLNTGELFF
CDR3nt: TGTGCCAGCAGGACGGGACTTAACACCGGGGAGCTGTTTTTT

d_gene: TRBD1
abundance: .
j_gene: TRBJ2-2
len: 17
v_gene: TRBV7-9
CDR3aa: CASSILLQGAGTGELFF
CDR3nt: TGTGCCAGCAGCATCCTACTACAGGGGGCCGGCACCGGGGAGCTGTTTTTT

d_gene: .
abundance: once
j_gene: TRBJ2-7
len: 12
v_gene: TRBV5-1
CDR3aa: CASSLELSEQYF
CDR3nt: TGCGCCAGCAGCTTGGAGCTTTCGGAGCAGTACTTC

d_gene: .
abundance: .
j_gene: TRBJ1-3
len: 16
v_gene: TRBV27
CDR3aa: CASSLGGGPVGNTIYF
CDR3nt: TGTGCCAGCAGTTTAGGGGGGGGGCCGGTCGGAAACACCATATATTTT

d_gene: .
abundance: once
j_gene: TRBJ2-3
len: 17
v_gene: TRBV5-1
CDR3aa: CASSFGWGNPPQDTQYF
CDR3nt: TGCGCCAGCAGCTTTGGTTGGGGCAACCCCCCACAAGATACGCAGTATTTT

d_gene: TRBD2
abundance: .
j_gene: TRBJ2-1
len: 16
v_gene: TRBV5-1
CDR3aa: CASSLAASGGSNEQFF
CDR3nt: TGCGCCAGCAGCTTGGCGGCTAGCGGGGGATCTAATGAGCAGTTCTTC

d_gene: .
abundance: .
j_gene: TRBJ2-2
len: 12
v_gene: TRBV30
CDR3aa: CARRGNTGELFF
CDR3nt: TGTGCTCGAAGGGGGAACACCGGGGAGCTGTTTTTT

d_gene: .
abundance: .
j_gene: TRBJ1-2
len: 12
v_gene: TRBV5-1
CDR3aa: CASSLTSYGYTF
CDR3nt: TGCGCCAGCAGTTTAACTAGCTATGGCTACACCTTC

d_gene: .
abundance: few
j_gene: TRBJ2-7
len: 12
v_gene: TRBV19
CDR3aa: CASSAGFYEQYF
CDR3nt: TGTGCCAGTAGTGCAGGGTTCTACGAGCAGTACTTC

d_gene: .
abundance: .
j_gene: TRBJ2-6
len: 14
v_gene: TRBV4-3
CDR3aa: CASSQESGANVLTF
CDR3nt: TGCGCCAGCAGCCAAGAATCGGGGGCCAACGTCCTGACTTTC

d_gene: .
abundance: .
j_gene: TRBJ1-2
len: 15
v_gene: TRBV6-1
CDR3aa: CASSEASGSNYGYTF
CDR3nt: TGTGCCAGCAGTGAAGCGAGCGGATCTAACTATGGCTACACCTTC

d_gene: .
abundance: .
j_gene: TRBJ1-4
len: 15
v_gene: TRBV5-4
CDR3aa: CASSPQGSTNEKLFF
CDR3nt: TGTGCCAGCAGCCCCCAGGGGTCAACTAATGAAAAACTGTTTTTT

d_gene: TRBD2
abundance: .
j_gene: TRBJ2-7
len: 16
v_gene: TRBV7-2
CDR3aa: CASSLATAGGWYEQYF
CDR3nt: TGTGCCAGCAGCTTAGCAACGGCGGGGGGCTGGTACGAGCAGTACTTC

d_gene: TRBD1
abundance: .
j_gene: TRBJ2-6
len: 17
v_gene: TRBV5-1
CDR3aa: CASRRTGAGSGANGLTF
CDR3nt: TGCGCCAGCAGACGGACAGGAGCCGGCTCTGGGGCCAACGGCCTGACTTTC

d_gene: .
abundance: once
j_gene: TRBJ1-1
len: 13
v_gene: TRBV18
CDR3aa: CASSPFRNTEAFF
CDR3nt: TGTGCCAGCTCACCATTCCGGAACACTGAAGCTTTCTTT

d_gene: TRBD2
abundance: .
j_gene: TRBJ2-3
len: 15
v_gene: TRBV6-6
CDR3aa: CASSRGGGATDTQYF
CDR3nt: TGTGCCAGTTCCCGGGGCGGGGGTGCCACAGATACGCAGTATTTT

d_gene: .
abundance: .
j_gene: TRBJ1-1
len: 16
v_gene: TRBV4-2
CDR3aa: CASSQVGFRGNTEAFF
CDR3nt: TGTGCCAGCAGCCAAGTCGGTTTCCGGGGGAACACTGAAGCTTTCTTT

d_gene: .
abundance: .
j_gene: TRBJ1-1
len: 13
v_gene: TRBV7-2
CDR3aa: CASSPMSRAEAFF
CDR3nt: TGTGCCAGCAGCCCGATGTCCAGGGCAGAAGCTTTCTTT

d_gene: TRBD1
abundance: few
j_gene: TRBJ1-6
len: 12
v_gene: TRBV30
CDR3aa: CACKGADSPLHF
CDR3nt: TGTGCCTGCAAGGGGGCCGATTCACCCCTCCACTTT

d_gene: TRBD2
abundance: .
j_gene: TRBJ2-1
len: 14
v_gene: TRBV15
CDR3aa: CATSRGDYYNEQFF
CDR3nt: TGTGCCACCAGCAGAGGGGACTACTACAATGAGCAGTTCTTC

d_gene: TRBD2
abundance: .
j_gene: TRBJ2-1
len: 14
v_gene: TRBV7-2
CDR3aa: CASSLSGANNEQFF
CDR3nt: TGTGCCAGCAGCTTAAGCGGGGCTAACAATGAGCAGTTCTTC

d_gene: .
abundance: once
j_gene: TRBJ1-5
len: 15
v_gene: TRBV27
CDR3aa: CASNPGARGNQPQHF
CDR3nt: TGTGCCAGCAATCCAGGGGCAAGGGGCAATCAGCCCCAGCATTTT

d_gene: .
abundance: .
j_gene: TRBJ1-1
len: 14
v_gene: TRBV2
CDR3aa: CASIRSGMNTEAFF
CDR3nt: TGTGCCAGCATTCGTAGCGGAATGAACACTGAAGCTTTCTTT

d_gene: .
abundance: .
j_gene: TRBJ1-6
len: 15
v_gene: TRBV30
CDR3aa: CAWVEGSTVNSPLHF
CDR3nt: TGTGCCTGGGTTGAGGGAAGCACAGTTAATTCACCCCTCCACTTT

d_gene: TRBD2
abundance: .
j_gene: TRBJ2-5
len: 15
v_gene: TRBV5-1
CDR3aa: CASSLLAGGSETQYF
CDR3nt: TGCGCCAGCAGCCTTCTAGCGGGGGGATCAGAGACCCAGTACTTC

d_gene: .
abundance: .
j_gene: TRBJ2-7
len: 15
v_gene: TRBV19
CDR3aa: CASSIDRQTHYEQYF
CDR3nt: TGTGCCAGTAGTATAGACCGACAGACACACTACGAGCAGTACTTC

d_gene: .
abundance: few
j_gene: TRBJ1-4
len: 16
v_gene: TRBV6-5
CDR3aa: CASSFRRGSTNEKLFF
CDR3nt: TGTGCCAGCAGTTTTAGGAGGGGCTCAACTAATGAAAAACTGTTTTTT

d_gene: .
abundance: few
j_gene: TRBJ1-4
len: 14
v_gene: TRBV5-3
CDR3aa: CARSLGQGQEKLFF
CDR3nt: TGTGCCAGAAGCTTGGGTCAGGGTCAAGAAAAACTGTTTTTT

d_gene: TRBD1
abundance: .
j_gene: TRBJ1-2
len: 13
v_gene: TRBV30
CDR3aa: CAWSVGQGDPYTF
CDR3nt: TGTGCCTGGAGTGTGGGACAGGGGGACCCCTACACCTTC

d_gene: TRBD1
abundance: .
j_gene: TRBJ2-7
len: 20
v_gene: TRBV4-1
CDR3aa: CASSQDYGARTGPKGYEQYF
CDR3nt: TGCGCCAGCAGCCAAGATTACGGGGCTAGGACAGGCCCAAAAGGGTACGAGCAGTACTTC

d_gene: TRBD2
abundance: .
j_gene: TRBJ2-1
len: 16
v_gene: TRBV4-2
CDR3aa: CASSQEEASGSPEQFF
CDR3nt: TGTGCCAGCAGCCAAGAGGAGGCTAGCGGTTCACCCGAGCAGTTCTTC

d_gene: TRBD2
abundance: .
j_gene: TRBJ2-1
len: 14
v_gene: TRBV5-1
CDR3aa: CASSFPSGGNEQFF
CDR3nt: TGCGCCAGCAGCTTCCCTAGCGGGGGGAATGAGCAGTTCTTC